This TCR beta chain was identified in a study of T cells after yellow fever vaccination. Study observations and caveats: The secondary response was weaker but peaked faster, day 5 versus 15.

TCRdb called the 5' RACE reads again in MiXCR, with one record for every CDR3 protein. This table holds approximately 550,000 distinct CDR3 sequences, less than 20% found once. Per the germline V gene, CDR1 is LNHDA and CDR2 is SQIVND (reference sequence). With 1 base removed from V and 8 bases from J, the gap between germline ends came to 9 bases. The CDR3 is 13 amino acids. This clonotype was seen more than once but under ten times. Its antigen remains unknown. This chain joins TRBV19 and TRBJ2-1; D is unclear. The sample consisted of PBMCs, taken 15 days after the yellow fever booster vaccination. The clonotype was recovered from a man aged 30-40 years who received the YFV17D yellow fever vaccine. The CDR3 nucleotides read TGTGCCAGTAGTATAGTGCAGGTCGATGAGCAGTTCTTC. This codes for CASSIVQVDEQFF.